These T cell receptor beta chains were read from a single sample in a study of PD-L1 blockade in urothelial cancer. Generated by immunoSEQ multiplex PCR, the TCRdb table keeps only in-frame clones and is missing some. The table has around 100,000 clones, roughly 84% seen once. The sample in question was PBMCs, obtained around atezolizumab (anti-PD-L1) treatment. All receptors derive from a man aged 60-69 years with urothelial cancer. The conserved cysteine and the conserved F or W are not part of the CDR3 here. The order of the fields is J gene, clone size, V gene, D gene, CDR3 protein. A D gene is named only where the DNA matches it firmly. Clone size is stated in some rows and not others, as once, few, many or a class when expanded.

TRBJ2-1 | NA | TRBV5-1 | NA | ASSLAGDWGNEQF
TRBJ1-2 | NA | TRBV6-6 | TRBD1 | ASRSGQGAVGYT
TRBJ2-7 | NA | TRBV5-6 | TRBD2 | ASSLGSGAPFGEQY
TRBJ2-1 | NA | TRBV9 | NA | ASSVGQGYNEQF
TRBJ2-6 | NA | TRBV18 | NA | ASSPLQAGGANVLT
TRBJ2-7 | once | TRBV19 | TRBD1 | ASSSGTGPYEQY
TRBJ2-7 | NA | TRBV27 | NA | ASSRQYFYEQY
TRBJ2-7 | NA | TRBV7-9 | NA | ASSSPKGVGEQY
TRBJ2-5 | NA | TRBV7-7 | TRBD1 | ATSKGTGQETQY
TRBJ1-2 | NA | TRBV5-4 | NA | ASSSLTGSRYGYT
TRBJ2-1 | NA | TRBV6-1 | TRBD2 | ASIPAVAGANEQF
TRBJ1-1 | NA | TRBV11-3 | TRBD1 | ASLRQGDTEAF
TRBJ2-2 | NA | TRBV4-3 | TRBD1 | ASSQDSVGQGATGELF
TRBJ2-7 | NA | TRBV7-2 | TRBD1 | ASSRDRDWEQY
TRBJ2-5 | NA | TRBV7-2 | NA | ASSYLPGTQY
TRBJ2-1 | NA | TRBV4-1 | TRBD1 | ASSQAGQSYNEQF
TRBJ2-7 | once | TRBV30 | TRBD2 | AWRPSYGTSGYEQY
TRBJ2-5 | NA | TRBV11-2 | TRBD1 | ASSLGDREVETQY
TRBJ2-2 | NA | TRBV18 | NA | ASSPSDSGELF
TRBJ2-7 | NA | TRBV20-1 | NA | SAGSSREKY
TRBJ2-5 | NA | TRBV18 | TRBD1 | ASSLDRGRMETQY
TRBJ2-1 | NA | TRBV4-1 | NA | ASTLARGSSYNEQF
TRBJ2-7 | NA | TRBV7-2 | TRBD1 | ASSFGTGFSYEQY
TRBJ1-5 | NA | TRBV6-5 | NA | ASSYSGRGSNQPQH
TRBJ1-1 | once | TRBV28 | TRBD1 | ASSPGDRVFPEAF
TRBJ2-1 | NA | TRBV10-3 | TRBD2 | AISGLAGGNNEQF
TRBJ2-7 | NA | TRBV6-6 | NA | ASSVVPDSYEQY
TRBJ1-1 | NA | TRBV10-3 | NA | ASRTVNTEAF
TRBJ2-1 | NA | TRBV4-1 | TRBD1 | ASSQDRGPYNEQF
TRBJ2-1 | NA | TRBV30 | TRBD2 | AWSVYTGRGGRFLFRNEQF
TRBJ1-1 | once | TRBV10-3 | NA | AISPINSRDTEAF
TRBJ2-2 | NA | TRBV5-1 | NA | ASSLDGTNTGELF
TRBJ1-2 | NA | TRBV19 | NA | ASEQGEIYGYT
TRBJ2-3 | NA | TRBV11-3 | NA | ASSPSAGGLTDTQY
TRBJ2-7 | NA | TRBV5-6 | TRBD1 | ASSFRTGAFHEQY
TRBJ1-2 | few | TRBV4-1 | TRBD1 | ASSLTGTGNYGYT
TRBJ2-2 | NA | TRBV6-5 | NA | ASVGGPGELF
TRBJ1-1 | NA | TRBV29-1 | NA | SVEEGVTEAF
TRBJ2-1 | once | TRBV5-1 | TRBD2 | ASSLGLDPNEQF
TRBJ1-2 | NA | TRBV6-6 | TRBD1 | ASSSGTVYGYT